Below, one TCR beta chain is given with its context. Germline V lookup: CDR1 MRHNA, CDR2 SNTAGT. The CDR3 has 14 amino acids. The V end was cut by 5 bases, the J end by 6 bases, with 14 bases between. The data originate from a study of blood T cell repertoires in COVID-19. The table came from immunoSEQ multiplex PCR; TCRdb's copy has only in-frame clones and leaves some out. The sample has roughly 250,000 clones; around nine tenths are singletons. The sample comprised peripheral blood. The gene calls are TRBV6-4 and TRBJ2-1; the D gene is possibly TRBD1 (6 bases). The clonotype comes from a middle-aged man who had recovered from COVID-19. The CDR3 loop is CASSTDRLSNEQFF. The CDR3 bases are TGTGCCAGCAGTACTGACAGGTTGAGCAATGAGCAGTTCTTC.